Listed below are T cell receptor beta chains from one sample, sequenced in a study of technical replicates of blood from a few donors. The protocol was immunoSEQ multiplex PCR, while the TCRdb copy is restricted to in-frame clones and leaves out a portion. Of roughly 82,000 clones in the sample, 90% to 95% were seen once. The material sequenced was T cells isolated from PBMCs. The receptors stem from a human donor in good health. CDR3s include the opening cysteine and the closing phenylalanine or tryptophan. The order of the fields is D gene, J gene, V gene, clone size, CDR3 protein, CDR3 DNA. A D gene is named only where the DNA matches it firmly. The listing skips clone size in some rows; elsewhere it reads once, few, many or a size class.

>.|TRBJ2-7|TRBV29-1|.
CSVLLGEPYEQYF
TGCAGCGTGTTGCTGGGAGAACCCTACGAGCAGTACTTC
>TRBD1|TRBJ1-5|TRBV6-1|.
CASRRGDRFQPQHF
TGTGCCAGCAGGAGGGGGGACAGGTTTCAGCCCCAGCATTTT
>.|TRBJ2-7|TRBV6-5|once
CASSLSQGTYEQYF
TGTGCCAGCAGCCTAAGTCAGGGAACCTACGAGCAGTACTTC
>.|TRBJ1-1|TRBV10-2|.
CASTQVGPEAFF
TGCGCCAGCACCCAAGTGGGCCCTGAAGCTTTCTTT
>.|TRBJ2-7|TRBV27|once
CASSLKGVHEQYF
TGTGCCAGCAGTTTAAAAGGGGTACACGAGCAGTACTTC
>TRBD1|TRBJ1-1|TRBV30|.
CAWSPGQGNTEAFF
TGTGCCTGGAGTCCGGGACAGGGGAACACTGAAGCTTTCTTT
>.|TRBJ2-5|TRBV30|.
CAWSASAFRTAKGQEGQYF
TGTGCCTGGAGTGCCTCGGCTTTTAGGACAGCCAAGGGCCAAGAGGGCCAGTACTTC
>.|TRBJ2-5|TRBV7-9|.
CASSLVQRSWQETQYF
TGTGCCAGCAGCTTAGTGCAGCGAAGCTGGCAAGAGACCCAGTACTTC
>.|TRBJ2-7|TRBV19|.
CASSISLDGYSYEQYF
TGTGCCAGTAGTATATCACTAGACGGCTACTCCTACGAGCAGTACTTC
>.|TRBJ1-3|TRBV6-5|.
CASSRDNGNTIYF
TGTGCCAGCAGCAGGGACAATGGAAACACCATATATTTT
>.|TRBJ2-7|TRBV9|.
CASSARDNSYEQYF
TGTGCCAGCAGCGCTCGGGACAACTCCTACGAGCAGTACTTC
>.|TRBJ2-5|TRBV5-1|.
CASSSGVQETQYF
TGCGCCAGCAGCTCGGGGGTCCAAGAGACCCAGTACTTC
>.|TRBJ2-1|TRBV5-6|.
CASSLDQGIVWNEQFF
TGTGCCAGCAGCTTGGATCAGGGTATTGTGTGGAATGAGCAGTTCTTC
>.|TRBJ2-5|TRBV7-9|.
CASSHREGYQETQYF
TGTGCCAGCAGCCACAGGGAGGGGTACCAAGAGACCCAGTACTTC
>.|TRBJ1-6|TRBV7-3|.
CASSTEGYSPLHF
TGTGCCAGCAGCACAGAGGGTTATTCACCCCTCCACTTT
>TRBD2|TRBJ2-3|TRBV9|.
CASSGATSGRSDTQYF
TGTGCCAGCAGCGGGGCGACTAGCGGGAGGTCAGATACGCAGTATTTT
>.|TRBJ2-5|TRBV6-5|.
CASSYWSSGSETQYF
TGTGCCAGCAGTTATTGGTCCTCGGGTTCAGAGACCCAGTACTTC
>TRBD2|TRBJ2-1|TRBV7-2|.
CASSLARGTRKSYNEQFF
TGTGCCAGCAGCTTAGCTAGGGGGACTAGAAAATCCTACAATGAGCAGTTCTTC
>TRBD1|TRBJ2-4|TRBV7-9|.
CASSLTGNSKNIQYF
TGTGCCAGCAGCTTGACAGGGAACTCCAAAAACATTCAGTACTTC
>TRBD1|TRBJ2-5|TRBV18|.
CASSPRGRGETQYF
TGTGCCAGCTCACCTAGGGGGCGCGGAGAGACCCAGTACTTC
>.|TRBJ1-1|TRBV28|once
CATLYRNMNTEAFF
TGTGCCACTTTATACAGGAACATGAACACTGAAGCTTTCTTT
>TRBD2|TRBJ2-3|TRBV14|.
CASSSSGGLSVDTQYF
TGTGCCAGCAGCTCTAGCGGGGGGCTCAGTGTAGATACGCAGTATTTT